The rows below give T cell receptor beta chains drawn from one sample of a study of blood T cell repertoires in COVID-19. Method: immunoSEQ multiplex PCR; TCRdb's copy keeps in-frame clones and lacks some. This sample yields 80,000 or so clones, of which 88% are seen a single time; 8.5% to 9.5% belongs to the top ten. The sequenced material came from peripheral blood. These TCRs come from a human donor in a cohort sampled during active COVID-19. CDR3s include the opening cysteine and the closing phenylalanine or tryptophan. A D gene is named only where the DNA matches it firmly. Only part of the rows carry a size: once, few, many, or a class if the clone is expanded.

TRBV6-5,few,TRBJ1-5,.,CASRTGVDSNQPQHF,TGTGCCAGCAGAACAGGTGTTGATAGCAATCAGCCCCAGCATTTT
TRBV3-1/TRBV3-2,.,TRBJ1-4,TRBD1,CASSIRTGGDEKLFF,TGTGCCAGCAGCATCCGGACAGGGGGCGATGAAAAACTGTTTTTT
TRBV5-1,once,TRBJ1-1,.,CASSTDGRGSEAFF,TGCGCCAGCAGTACCGACGGACGGGGGAGCGAAGCTTTCTTT
TRBV6-5,.,TRBJ2-7,.,CASSRDTSYEQYF,TGTGCCAGCAGCCGGGACACATCCTACGAGCAGTACTTC
TRBV29-1,.,TRBJ1-1,TRBD1,CSVEDGGVRGQFTEAFF,TGCAGCGTTGAAGATGGGGGTGTCAGGGGGCAGTTCACTGAAGCTTTCTTT
TRBV11-3,.,TRBJ2-1,TRBD1,CASSLDWDSTYNEQFF,TGTGCCAGCAGCTTAGATTGGGACAGTACTTACAATGAGCAGTTCTTC
TRBV7-9,.,TRBJ2-1,TRBD2,CASKASGGVNEQFF,TGTGCCTCCAAGGCTAGCGGGGGCGTTAATGAGCAGTTCTTC
TRBV2,.,TRBJ2-1,TRBD2,CASRPGTSGAYNEQFF,TGTGCCAGCAGGCCCGGGACTAGCGGGGCTTACAATGAGCAGTTCTTC
TRBV27,.,TRBJ2-5,.,CASSLSGQETQYF,TGTGCCAGCAGCCTTAGCGGCCAAGAGACCCAGTACTTC
TRBV3-1/TRBV3-2,.,TRBJ1-5,.,CASSLRSEPQHF,TGTGCCAGCAGCCTCCGGAGTGAGCCCCAGCATTTT
TRBV18,.,TRBJ2-7,.,CASSPGETLGHEQYF,TGTGCCAGCTCACCAGGAGAGACCCTTGGCCACGAGCAGTACTTC
TRBV10-1,few,TRBJ2-7,TRBD1,CASSPRTGGYEQYF,TGCGCCAGCAGTCCCCGGACAGGGGGCTACGAGCAGTACTTC
TRBV11-2,.,TRBJ2-1,TRBD2,CASSLNRLAGGSEFF,TGTGCCAGCAGCCTGAACCGACTAGCGGGAGGTTCCGAGTTCTTC
TRBV27,once,TRBJ1-6,.,CASSFQGLYNSPLHF,TGTGCCAGCAGTTTCCAGGGTCTATATAATTCACCCCTCCACTTT
TRBV30,.,TRBJ2-6,TRBD1,CAWSVFSGGLSPSGANVLTF,TGTGCCTGGAGTGTATTTTCAGGGGGCCTATCCCCCTCTGGGGCCAACGTCCTGACTTTC
TRBV7-3,medium-sized,TRBJ2-1,TRBD2,CASSEGLAGDEQFF,TGTGCCAGCAGCGAGGGACTAGCGGGGGATGAGCAGTTCTTC
TRBV4-1,.,TRBJ2-5,.,CASSRPRGNQETQYF,TGCGCCAGCAGCCGCCCTAGAGGGAACCAAGAGACCCAGTACTTC
TRBV6-1,.,TRBJ1-1,.,CASSVLLALPNTEAFF,TGTGCCAGCAGTGTGCTTTTGGCCCTTCCTAACACTGAAGCTTTCTTT
TRBV7-2,.,TRBJ2-7,TRBD2,CASSRRLAGTYEQYF,TGTGCCAGCAGCCGGCGACTAGCGGGCACCTACGAGCAGTACTTC
TRBV4-1,.,TRBJ2-7,TRBD1,CASSQGTGTASTKQYF,TGCGCCAGCAGCCAAGGTACCGGGACAGCCTCTACCAAGCAGTACTTC